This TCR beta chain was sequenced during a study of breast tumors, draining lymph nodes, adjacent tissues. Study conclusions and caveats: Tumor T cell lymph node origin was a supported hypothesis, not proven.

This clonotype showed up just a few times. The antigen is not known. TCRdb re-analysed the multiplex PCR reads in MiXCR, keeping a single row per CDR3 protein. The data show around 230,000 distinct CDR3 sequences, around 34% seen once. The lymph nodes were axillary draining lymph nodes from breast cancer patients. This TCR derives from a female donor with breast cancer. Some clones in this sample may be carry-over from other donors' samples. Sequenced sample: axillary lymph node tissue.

The CDR3 spells CASSYTKTTGAVYNEQFF. The DNA for the CDR3 is TGTGCCAGCAGTTACACCAAGACTACCGGGGCCGTTTACAATGAGCAGTTCTTC. The rearrangement uses TRBV6-5 and TRBJ2-1; the D call may be TRBD1 or TRBD2 (5 bases each). Germline-derived CDR1 and CDR2 are MNHEY and SVGAGI. The V and J ends lost 2 bases and 4 bases respectively, with 21 bases between them. This CDR3 has 18 amino acids.